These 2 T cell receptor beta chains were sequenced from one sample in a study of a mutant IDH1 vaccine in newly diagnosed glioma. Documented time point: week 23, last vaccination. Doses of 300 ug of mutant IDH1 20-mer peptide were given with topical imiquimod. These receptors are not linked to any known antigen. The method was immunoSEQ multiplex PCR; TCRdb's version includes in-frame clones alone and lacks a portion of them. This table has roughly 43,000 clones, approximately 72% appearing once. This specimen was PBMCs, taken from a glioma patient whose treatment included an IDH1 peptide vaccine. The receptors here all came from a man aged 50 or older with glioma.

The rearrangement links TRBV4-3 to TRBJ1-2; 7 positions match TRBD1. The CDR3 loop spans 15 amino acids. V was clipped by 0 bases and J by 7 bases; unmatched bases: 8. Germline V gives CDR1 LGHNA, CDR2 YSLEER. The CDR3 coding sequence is TGCGCCAGCAGCCAAGAAAGGCAGGGGGGCTTTGGCTACACCTTC. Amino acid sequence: CASSQERQGGFGYTF.

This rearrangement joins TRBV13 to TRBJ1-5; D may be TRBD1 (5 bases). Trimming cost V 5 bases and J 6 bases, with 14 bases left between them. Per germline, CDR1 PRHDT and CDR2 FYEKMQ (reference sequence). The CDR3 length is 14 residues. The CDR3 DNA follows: TGTGCCAGCAGCGTTGGTCGGCAGGGTCAGCCCCAGCATTTT. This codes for CASSVGRQGQPQHF.